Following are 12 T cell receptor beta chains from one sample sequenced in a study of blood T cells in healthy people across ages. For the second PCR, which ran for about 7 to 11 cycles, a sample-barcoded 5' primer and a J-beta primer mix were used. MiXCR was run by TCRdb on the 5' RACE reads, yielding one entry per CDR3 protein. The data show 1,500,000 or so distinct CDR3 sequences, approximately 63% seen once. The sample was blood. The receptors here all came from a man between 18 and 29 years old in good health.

In DNA form, the CDR3 reads TGCGCCAGCAGCCACGGACAGGGATCTCAGCCCCAGCATTTT. Encoded protein: CASSHGQGSQPQHF. The V call is TRBV4-1, the J call TRBJ1-5; 8 bases line up with TRBD1. The length of the CDR3 is 14 residues. V dropped 3 bases and J dropped 6; count of bases not matched to a gene: 4. The germline V gene has CDR1 MGHRA and CDR2 YSYEKL.

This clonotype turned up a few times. The CDR3 spells CASSSSTGGVTKNIQYF. The CDR3, as DNA: TGTGCCAGCAGCTCATCGACAGGGGGAGTGACCAAAAACATTCAGTACTTC. The chain couples TRBV5-6 to TRBJ2-4, with TRBD1 matching over 9 bases. The CDR3 spans 17 residues. Trimming at V came to 3 bases and at J to 2 bases, leaving 9 bases not matched to a gene. Germline V gene sequence: CDR1 SGHDT, CDR2 YYEEEE.

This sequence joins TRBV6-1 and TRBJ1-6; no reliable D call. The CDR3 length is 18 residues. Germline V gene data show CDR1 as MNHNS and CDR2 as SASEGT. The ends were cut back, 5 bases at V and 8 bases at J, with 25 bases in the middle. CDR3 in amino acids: CASSRNPPTPGYYSPLHF. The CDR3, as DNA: TGTGCCAGCAGTCGGAACCCCCCAACTCCCGGTTACTATTCACCCCTCCACTTT.

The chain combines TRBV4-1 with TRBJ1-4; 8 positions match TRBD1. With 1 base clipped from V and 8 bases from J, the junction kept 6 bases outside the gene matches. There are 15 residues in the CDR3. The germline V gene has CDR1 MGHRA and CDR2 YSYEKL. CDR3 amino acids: CASSQAQGAGEKLFF. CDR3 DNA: TGCGCCAGCAGCCAAGCCCAGGGGGCGGGGGAAAAACTGTTTTTT.

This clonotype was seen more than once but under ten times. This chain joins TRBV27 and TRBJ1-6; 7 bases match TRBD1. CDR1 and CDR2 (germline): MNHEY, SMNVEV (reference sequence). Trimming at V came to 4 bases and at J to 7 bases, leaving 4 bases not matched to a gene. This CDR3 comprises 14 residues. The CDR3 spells CASSSTGWNSPLHF. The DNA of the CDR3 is TGTGCCAGCAGTTCGACAGGGTGGAATTCACCCCTCCACTTT.

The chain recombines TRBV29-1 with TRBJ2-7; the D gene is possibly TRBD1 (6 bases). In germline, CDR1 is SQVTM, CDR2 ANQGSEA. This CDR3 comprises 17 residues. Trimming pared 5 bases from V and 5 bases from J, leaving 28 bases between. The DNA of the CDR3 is TGCAGCGTTTTATTAAAGGTGAGAAGGGACACCTGGAACGAGCAGTACTTC. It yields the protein CSVLLKVRRDTWNEQYF.

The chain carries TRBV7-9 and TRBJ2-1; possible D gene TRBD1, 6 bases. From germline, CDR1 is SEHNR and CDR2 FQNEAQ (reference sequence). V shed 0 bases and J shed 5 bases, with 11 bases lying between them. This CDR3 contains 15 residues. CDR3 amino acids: CASSLATGTHNEQFF. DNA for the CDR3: TGTGCCAGCAGCTTAGCGACAGGAACTCACAATGAGCAGTTCTTC.

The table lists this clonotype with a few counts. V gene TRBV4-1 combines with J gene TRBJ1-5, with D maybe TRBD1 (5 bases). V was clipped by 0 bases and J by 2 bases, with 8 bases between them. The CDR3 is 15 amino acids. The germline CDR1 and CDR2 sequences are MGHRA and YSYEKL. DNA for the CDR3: TGCGCCAGCAGCCAAGATGGGGCAGGCAATCAGCCCCAGCATTTT. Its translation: CASSQDGAGNQPQHF.

The CDR3 sequence: CASQPVREAFF. Written as DNA, the CDR3 is TGTGCCAGCCAACCGGTCCGTGAAGCTTTCTTT. V usage is TRBV7-9 and J usage is TRBJ1-1; unclear D gene. The V and J ends lost 8 bases and 7 bases respectively, with 11 bases between them. Germline loops: CDR1 SEHNR, CDR2 FQNEAQ (reference sequence). The CDR3 is 11 residues long.

The CDR3 loop is CASSLFERVLADTQYF. The DNA of the CDR3 is TGTGCCAGCAGTTTATTTGAGCGGGTGCTCGCAGATACGCAGTATTTT. V usage is TRBV12-3 or TRBV12-4 and J usage is TRBJ2-3, with TRBD2 as a possible D gene (6 bases). This CDR3 is built from 16 residues. Trimming pared 2 bases from V and 4 bases from J, leaving 16 bases between.

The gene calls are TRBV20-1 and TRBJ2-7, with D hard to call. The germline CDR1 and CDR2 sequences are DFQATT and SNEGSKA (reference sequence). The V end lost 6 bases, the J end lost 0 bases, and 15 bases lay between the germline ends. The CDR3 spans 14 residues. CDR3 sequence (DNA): TGCAGTGCGAAAGATACGCGGAGCTCCTACGAGCAGTACTTC. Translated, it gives CSAKDTRSSYEQYF.

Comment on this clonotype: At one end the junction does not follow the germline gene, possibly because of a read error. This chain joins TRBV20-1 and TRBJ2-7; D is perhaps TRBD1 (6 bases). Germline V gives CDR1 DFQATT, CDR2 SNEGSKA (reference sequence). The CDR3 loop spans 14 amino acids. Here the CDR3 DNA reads TGCAGTGCAGGGGTTGGGGGCCTCTCCTACGGGCAGTACTTC. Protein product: CSAGVGGLSYGQYF.